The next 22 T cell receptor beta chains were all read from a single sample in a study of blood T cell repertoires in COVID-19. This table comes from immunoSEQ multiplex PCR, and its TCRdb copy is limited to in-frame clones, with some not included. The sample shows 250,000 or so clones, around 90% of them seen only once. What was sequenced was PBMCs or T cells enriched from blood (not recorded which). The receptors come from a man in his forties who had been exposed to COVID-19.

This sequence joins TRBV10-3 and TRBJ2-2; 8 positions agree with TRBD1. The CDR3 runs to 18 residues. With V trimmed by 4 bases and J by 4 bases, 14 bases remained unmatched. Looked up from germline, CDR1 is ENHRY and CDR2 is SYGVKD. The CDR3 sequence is CAISGGKVGTGGTGELFF. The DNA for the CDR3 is TGTGCCATCAGTGGCGGAAAGGTCGGGACAGGAGGCACCGGGGAGCTGTTTTTT.

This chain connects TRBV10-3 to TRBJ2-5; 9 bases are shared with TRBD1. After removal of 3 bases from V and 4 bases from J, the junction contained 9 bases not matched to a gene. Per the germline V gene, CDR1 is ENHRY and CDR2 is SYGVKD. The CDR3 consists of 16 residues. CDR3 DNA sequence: TGTGCCATCAGTGATTACGGGACAGGGATTCGAGAGACCCAGTACTTC. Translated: CAISDYGTGIRETQYF.

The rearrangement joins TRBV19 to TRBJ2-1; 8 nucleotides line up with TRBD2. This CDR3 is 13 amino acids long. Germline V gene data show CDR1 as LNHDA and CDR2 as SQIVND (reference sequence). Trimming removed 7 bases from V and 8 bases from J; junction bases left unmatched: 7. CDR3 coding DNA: TGTGCCAGTAATCCAGCGGGAGTGCATGAGCAGTTCTTC. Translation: CASNPAGVHEQFF.

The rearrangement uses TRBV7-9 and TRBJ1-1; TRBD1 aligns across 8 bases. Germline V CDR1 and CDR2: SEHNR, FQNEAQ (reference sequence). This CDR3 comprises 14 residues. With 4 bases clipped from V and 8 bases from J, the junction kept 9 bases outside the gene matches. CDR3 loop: CASSSNSGGAEAFF. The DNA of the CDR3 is TGTGCCAGCAGCTCAAATTCAGGGGGCGCGGAAGCTTTCTTT.

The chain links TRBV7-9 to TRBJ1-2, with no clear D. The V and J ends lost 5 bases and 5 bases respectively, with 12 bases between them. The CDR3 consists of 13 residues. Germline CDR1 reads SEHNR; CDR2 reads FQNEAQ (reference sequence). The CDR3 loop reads CASSPPLFYGYTF. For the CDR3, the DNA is TGTGCCAGCAGCCCCCCCCTCTTTTATGGCTACACCTTC. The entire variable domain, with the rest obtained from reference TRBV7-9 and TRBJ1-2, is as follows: DTGVSQNPRHKITKRGQNVTFRCDPISEHNRLYWYRQTLGQGPEFLTYFQNEAQLEKSRLLSDRFSAERPKGSFSTLEIQRTEQGDSAMYLCASSPPLFYGYTFGSGTRLTVV.

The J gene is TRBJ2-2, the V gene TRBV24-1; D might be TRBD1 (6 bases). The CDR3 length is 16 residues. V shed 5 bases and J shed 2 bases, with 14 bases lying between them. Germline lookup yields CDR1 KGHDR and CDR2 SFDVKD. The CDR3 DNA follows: TGTGCCACCAGTGTGTCCAGGGGAAGCAACACCGGGGAGCTGTTTTTT. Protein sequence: CATSVSRGSNTGELFF.

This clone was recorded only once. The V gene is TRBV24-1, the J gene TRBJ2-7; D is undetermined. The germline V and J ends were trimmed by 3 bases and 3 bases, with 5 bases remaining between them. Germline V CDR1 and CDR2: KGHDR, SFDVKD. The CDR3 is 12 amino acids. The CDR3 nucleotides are TGTGCCACCAGTGATCAATTCTACGAGCAGTACTTC. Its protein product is CATSDQFYEQYF.

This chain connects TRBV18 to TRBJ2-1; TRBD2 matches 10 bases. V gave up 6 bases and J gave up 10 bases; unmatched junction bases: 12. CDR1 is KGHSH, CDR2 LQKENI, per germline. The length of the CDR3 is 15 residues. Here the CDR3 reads CASSPFSLAGDEQFF. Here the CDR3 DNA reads TGTGCCAGCTCCCCCTTTAGTCTAGCGGGAGACGAGCAGTTCTTC.

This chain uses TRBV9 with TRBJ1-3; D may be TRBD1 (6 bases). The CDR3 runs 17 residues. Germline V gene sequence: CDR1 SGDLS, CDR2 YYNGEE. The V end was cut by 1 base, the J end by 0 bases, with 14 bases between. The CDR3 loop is CASSVSAGESSGNTIYF. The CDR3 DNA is TGTGCCAGCAGCGTATCCGCAGGGGAGAGCTCTGGAAACACCATATATTTT.

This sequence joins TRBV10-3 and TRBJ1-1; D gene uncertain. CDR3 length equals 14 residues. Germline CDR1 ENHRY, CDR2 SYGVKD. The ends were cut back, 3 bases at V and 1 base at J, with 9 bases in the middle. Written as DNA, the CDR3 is TGTGCCATCAGTGAAACAACTAGGAACACTGAAGCTTTCTTT. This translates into CAISETTRNTEAFF.

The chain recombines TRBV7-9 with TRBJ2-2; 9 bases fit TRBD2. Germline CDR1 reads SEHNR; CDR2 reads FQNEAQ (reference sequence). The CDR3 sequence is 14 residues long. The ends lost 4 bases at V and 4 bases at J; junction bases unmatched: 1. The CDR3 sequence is CASSSSGTTGELFF. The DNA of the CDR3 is TGTGCCAGCAGCTCTAGCGGGACCACCGGGGAGCTGTTTTTT.

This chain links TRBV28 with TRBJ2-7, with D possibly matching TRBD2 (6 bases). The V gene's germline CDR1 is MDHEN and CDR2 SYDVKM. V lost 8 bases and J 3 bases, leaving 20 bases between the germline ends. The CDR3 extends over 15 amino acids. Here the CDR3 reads CASGTQGGPIYEQYF. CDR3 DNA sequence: TGTGCCAGCGGGACTCAGGGAGGACCTATCTACGAGCAGTACTTC.

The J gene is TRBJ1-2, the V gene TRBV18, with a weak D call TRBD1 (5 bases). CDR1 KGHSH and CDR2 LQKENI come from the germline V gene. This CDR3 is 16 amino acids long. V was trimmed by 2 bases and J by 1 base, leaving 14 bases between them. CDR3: CASSPSLETVNYGYTF. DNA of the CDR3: TGTGCCAGCTCACCAAGTCTCGAGACAGTTAACTATGGCTACACCTTC. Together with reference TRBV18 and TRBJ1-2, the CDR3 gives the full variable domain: NAGVMQNPRHLVRRRGQEARLRCSPMKGHSHVYWYRQLPEEGLKFMVYLQKENIIDESGMPKERFSAEFPKEGPSILRIQQVVRGDSAAYFCASSPSLETVNYGYTFGSGTRLTVV.

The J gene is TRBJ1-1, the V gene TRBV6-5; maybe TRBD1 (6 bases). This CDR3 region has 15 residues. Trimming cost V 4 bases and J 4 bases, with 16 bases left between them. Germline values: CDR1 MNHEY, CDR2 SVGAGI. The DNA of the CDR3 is TGTGCCAGCAGTTCATCCCACAGGGCGAGCACTGAAGCTTTCTTT. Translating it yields CASSSSHRASTEAFF.

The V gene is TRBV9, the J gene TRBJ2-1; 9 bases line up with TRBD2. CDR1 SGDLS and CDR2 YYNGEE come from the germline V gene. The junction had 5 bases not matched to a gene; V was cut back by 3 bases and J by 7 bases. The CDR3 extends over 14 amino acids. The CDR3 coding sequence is TGTGCCAGCAGCGATAGCGGGAGTGGTAATGAGCAGTTCTTC. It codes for CASSDSGSGNEQFF.

The chain's CDR3 is CSASRSGHHQETQYF. DNA of the CDR3: TGCAGTGCTAGTCGGAGCGGGCATCACCAAGAGACCCAGTACTTC. This rearrangement joins TRBV20-1 to TRBJ2-5; D perhaps matches TRBD2 (6 bases). V dropped 3 bases and J dropped 0 bases, with 14 bases sitting between them. Per germline, CDR1 DFQATT and CDR2 SNEGSKA (reference sequence). The CDR3 is made up of 15 amino acids.

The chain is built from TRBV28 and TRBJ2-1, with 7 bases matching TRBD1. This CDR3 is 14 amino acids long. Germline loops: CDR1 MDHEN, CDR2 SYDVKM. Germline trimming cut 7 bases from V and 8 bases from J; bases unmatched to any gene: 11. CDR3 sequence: CASTGTVRVDEQFF. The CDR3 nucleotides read TGTGCCAGCACCGGGACAGTAAGAGTCGATGAGCAGTTCTTC.

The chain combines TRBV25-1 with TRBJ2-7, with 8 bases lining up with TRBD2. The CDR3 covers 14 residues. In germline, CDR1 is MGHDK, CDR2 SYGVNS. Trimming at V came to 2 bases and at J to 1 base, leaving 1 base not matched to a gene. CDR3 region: CASSEGGRSYEQYF. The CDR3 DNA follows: TGTGCCAGCAGTGAAGGCGGGAGGTCCTACGAGCAGTACTTC.

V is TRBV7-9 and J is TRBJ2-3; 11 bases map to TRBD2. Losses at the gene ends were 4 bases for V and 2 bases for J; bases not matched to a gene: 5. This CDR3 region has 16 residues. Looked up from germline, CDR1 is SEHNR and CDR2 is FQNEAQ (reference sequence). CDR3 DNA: TGTGCCAGCAGCTCAAGACTAGCGGGAATCACAGATACGCAGTATTTT. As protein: CASSSRLAGITDTQYF.

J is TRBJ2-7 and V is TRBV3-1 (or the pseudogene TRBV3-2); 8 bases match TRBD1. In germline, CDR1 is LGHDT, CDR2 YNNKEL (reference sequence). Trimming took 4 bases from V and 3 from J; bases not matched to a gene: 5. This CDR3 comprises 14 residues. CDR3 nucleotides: TGTGCCAGCAGCCCTCCGGGACAGGACTACGAGCAGTACTTC. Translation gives CASSPPGQDYEQYF.

The CDR3 coding sequence is TGTGCCCGAGGGGGGGGGTTCTTC. This encodes CARGGGFF. The gene calls are TRBV30 and TRBJ2-1; D might be TRBD2 (7 bases). This CDR3 contains 8 residues. Looked up from germline, CDR1 is GTSNPN and CDR2 is SVGIG (reference sequence). V was pared by 8 bases and J by 15 bases, with 11 bases between.

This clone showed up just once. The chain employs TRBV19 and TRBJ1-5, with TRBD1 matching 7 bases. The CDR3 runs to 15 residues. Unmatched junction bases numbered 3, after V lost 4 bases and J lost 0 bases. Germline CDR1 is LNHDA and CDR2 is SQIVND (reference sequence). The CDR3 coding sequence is TGTGCCAGTAGTAGGGACAGAGATAGCAATCAGCCCCAGCATTTT. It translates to CASSRDRDSNQPQHF.